This T cell receptor beta chain is from a study of CD8 T cells in Susac syndrome. Overall study: The Susac syndrome patients were therapy-naive, on corticosteroids, or on intravenous immunoglobulin alone at blood draw. Findings and caveats of the study: Where Susac syndrome CD4+ T cell repertoires were concerned, no clonal expansion was evident.

Reverse transcription of about 0.5 to 1 ug RNA was carried out with random hexamers. With immunoSEQ multiplex PCR, TCR beta CDR3 was amplified across 54 Vbeta and 13 Jbeta. One entry per CDR3 protein results from TCRdb running MiXCR on the immunoSEQ multiplex PCR reads. The sample records 95,000 to 150,000 distinct CDR3 sequences, nearly 96% being singletons. TCR beta sequencing covered blood CD8+ and CD4+ T cells. Concerning this clonotype itself: Its antigen is unknown.

This CDR3 has 14 amino acids. CDR1 is LGHNT and CDR2 is FRNRAP in the germline V gene. Unmatched junction bases numbered 4, after V lost 5 bases and J lost 4 bases. The source is a human donor with Susac syndrome. The specimen sequenced was CD4+ T cells from PBMCs. The V call is TRBV12-5, the J call TRBJ2-1, with 8 bases matching TRBD1. The CDR3 reads CASGPGTGYNEQFF. DNA of the CDR3: TGTGCTAGTGGTCCGGGGACAGGTTACAATGAGCAGTTCTTC. Full variable domain (rest looked up from reference TRBV12-5 and TRBJ2-1): DARVTQTPRHKVTEMGQEVTMRCQPILGHNTVFWYRQTMMQGLELLAYFRNRAPLDDSGMPKDRFSAEMPDATLATLKIQPSEPRDSAVYFCASGPGTGYNEQFFGPGTRLTVL.